This entry lists 21 T cell receptor beta chains sequenced from one sample in a study of CD8 T cells in Susac syndrome. RNA, at about 0.45 to 1 ug, was reverse transcribed with random hexamers. TCRdb called the immunoSEQ multiplex PCR reads again in MiXCR, with one record for every CDR3 protein. The sample lists hundreds of thousands of distinct CDR3 sequences, about 95% seen once, with about 0.095% in the top ten. Sequencing used CD4+ T cells from PBMCs. These receptors were collected from a human donor with Susac syndrome.

The chain recombines TRBV5-1 with TRBJ1-1; no reliable D call. The CDR3 spans 14 residues. Trimming pared 4 bases from V and 4 bases from J, leaving 14 bases between. Germline CDR1 is SGHRS and CDR2 is YFSETQ. The CDR3: CASSPFGLGTEAFF. CDR3 in DNA: TGCGCCAGCAGCCCTTTCGGACTCGGCACTGAAGCTTTCTTT.

V is TRBV12-3 or TRBV12-4 and J is TRBJ1-2; the D is unclear. This CDR3 is built from 11 residues. Trimming cost V 10 bases and J 7 bases, with 13 bases left between them. The CDR3 sequence is CATGRITGYTF. In DNA, the CDR3 is TGTGCCACGGGGAGGATTACTGGCTACACCTTC.

J is TRBJ2-1 and V is TRBV4-1; no reliable D call. This CDR3 has 15 residues. CDR1 MGHRA and CDR2 YSYEKL come from the germline V gene. V was trimmed by 4 bases and J by 4 bases, leaving 14 bases between them. CDR3 in DNA: TGCGCCAGCAGCCGGGGTGGTACGAGGTACAATGAGCAGTTCTTC. As protein: CASSRGGTRYNEQFF.

This sequence joins TRBV30 and TRBJ2-7, with 9 bases that match TRBD2. CDR3 size: 15 residues. Germline CDR1 reads GTSNPN; CDR2 reads SVGIG (reference sequence). V dropped 5 bases and J dropped 4; count of bases not matched to a gene: 12. The CDR3 protein is CAWPIRRREGYEQYF. The CDR3 DNA reads as TGTGCCTGGCCCATCCGGAGGCGGGAGGGTTACGAGCAGTACTTC. The complete variable domain, with remaining parts taken from reference TRBV30 and TRBJ2-7, reads SQTIHQWPATLVQPVGSPLSLECTVEGTSNPNLYWYRQAAGRGLQLLFYSVGIGQISSEVPQNLSASRPQDRQFILSSKKLLLSDSGFYLCAWPIRRREGYEQYFGPGTRLTVT.

CDR3: CSVPLAGEGETQYF. The CDR3, as DNA: TGCAGCGTCCCACTAGCGGGAGAGGGAGAGACCCAGTACTTC. This chain uses TRBV29-1 with TRBJ2-5; 11 bases match TRBD2. Germline CDR1 reads SQVTM; CDR2 reads ANQGSEA. The CDR3 length is 14 residues. V shed 6 bases and J 4 bases; nucleotides not matched to a gene: 7.

The chain recombines TRBV12-3 or TRBV12-4 with TRBJ2-5; D gene ambiguous. This CDR3 has 11 amino acids. Trimming cost V 1 base and J 7 bases, with 4 bases left between them. The DNA of the CDR3 is TGTGCCAGCAGTTTAGGGGGGACCCAGTACTTC. This encodes CASSLGGTQYF.

J is TRBJ2-6 and V is TRBV4-1, with TRBD1 matching 9 bases. Germline CDR1 reads MGHRA; CDR2 reads YSYEKL. The junction had 6 bases not matched to a gene; V was cut back by 1 base and J by 5 bases. This CDR3 spans 17 amino acids. CDR3 nucleotides: TGCGCCAGCAGCCAAGTGGGACAGGGTCTAAGGGCCAACGTCCTGACTTTC. Amino acids: CASSQVGQGLRANVLTF.

V usage is TRBV20-1 and J usage is TRBJ1-1; no reliable D call. V lost 4 bases and J 6 bases, leaving 15 bases between the germline ends. This CDR3 is 13 amino acids long. Germline V gene data show CDR1 as DFQATT and CDR2 as SNEGSKA (reference sequence). The CDR3 DNA follows: TGCAGTGCTATGTCGGGGAGGACCCCTGAAGCTTTCTTT. It encodes CSAMSGRTPEAFF.

This sequence joins TRBV7-7 and TRBJ2-1; 8 positions agree with TRBD1. CDR1 is SSHAT, CDR2 FNYEAQ, per germline (reference sequence). This CDR3 is 14 amino acids long. The CDR3 reads CASLQGGTYNEQFF. As DNA, the CDR3 is TGTGCTAGCCTACAGGGGGGTACCTACAATGAGCAGTTCTTC.

This clonotype came up once. The gene calls are TRBV20-1 and TRBJ1-2; D gene unclear. The V and J ends lost 3 bases and 5 bases respectively, with 7 bases between them. The CDR3 extends over 11 amino acids. The V gene's germline CDR1 is DFQATT and CDR2 SNEGSKA (reference sequence). CDR3 DNA sequence: TGCAGTGCTAGCGAACAGTATGGCTACACCTTC. The encoded protein is CSASEQYGYTF.

The rearrangement links TRBV9 to TRBJ1-2; D ambiguous. The germline CDR1 and CDR2 sequences are SGDLS and YYNGEE. Between the trimmed V and J ends, which lost 3 bases and 3 bases, there was a span of 6 bases. There are 12 residues in the CDR3. Written as DNA, the CDR3 is TGTGCCAGCAGCGCTTCGGACTATGGCTACACCTTC. It translates to CASSASDYGYTF.

This sequence joins TRBV5-1 and TRBJ2-3; a possible D gene is TRBD1 (6 bases). Germline assignment: CDR1 SGHRS and CDR2 YFSETQ. V lost 4 bases, J lost 2 bases, and 11 bases lay in between. The CDR3 extends over 14 amino acids. The CDR3 spells CASSPGTNTDTQYF. DNA for the CDR3: TGCGCCAGCAGCCCCGGGACAAACACAGATACGCAGTATTTT.

The V gene is TRBV3-1, the J gene TRBJ2-5; D is possibly TRBD1 (6 bases). CDR3 length: 14 amino acids. Per germline, CDR1 LGHDT and CDR2 YNNKEL (reference sequence). Trimming pared 5 bases from V and 6 bases from J, leaving 16 bases between. The CDR3 coding sequence is TGTGCCAGCAGCTCACAGCTGGGGACAAAGACCCAGTACTTC. Translating gives CASSSQLGTKTQYF.

In this sample, this clonotype turned up once. The chain employs TRBV15 and TRBJ1-5; no clear D gene. Germline V lookup: CDR1 LNHNV, CDR2 YYDKDF (reference sequence). V shed 6 bases and J shed 0 bases, with 12 bases lying between them. This CDR3 spans 15 amino acids. The CDR3 DNA is TGTGCCACCAGTCCTCGTCGGAATAGCAATCAGCCCCAGCATTTT. Its protein is CATSPRRNSNQPQHF.

The rearrangement links TRBV12-5 to TRBJ1-5; maybe TRBD1 (6 bases). The germline V and J ends were trimmed by 9 bases and 3 bases, with 12 bases remaining between them. The CDR3 consists of 13 residues. Germline-derived CDR1 and CDR2 are LGHNT and FRNRAP. CDR3 sequence: CASRGQPNQPQHF. The CDR3 coding sequence is TGTGCTAGCCGTGGACAGCCCAATCAGCCCCAGCATTTT.

In this sample, this clonotype turned up once. This sequence joins TRBV25-1 and TRBJ2-1, with TRBD2 matching over 7 bases. Germline V CDR1 and CDR2: MGHDK, SYGVNS. The length of the CDR3 is 15 residues. Trimming removed 4 bases from V and 4 bases from J; junction bases left unmatched: 7. Here the CDR3 reads CASSGAGVHYNEQFF. CDR3 in DNA: TGTGCCAGCAGTGGTGCGGGAGTCCATTACAATGAGCAGTTCTTC.

The gene calls are TRBV25-1 and TRBJ1-1; TRBD1 aligns across 8 bases. The CDR3 totals 15 residues. V lost 3 bases to trimming and J lost 4 bases; unmatched junction nucleotides: 7. CDR1 MGHDK and CDR2 SYGVNS come from the germline V gene. Here the CDR3 DNA reads TGTGCCAGCAGTGAGACAGGGGTCATCCTCACTGAAGCTTTCTTT. It specifies CASSETGVILTEAFF.

CDR3 in amino acids: CASNLQASYEQYF. Here the CDR3 DNA reads TGTGCCAGCAACCTTCAGGCCTCCTACGAGCAGTACTTC. The V call is TRBV28, the J call TRBJ2-7; no definite D call. The V end was cut by 7 bases, the J end by 0 bases, with 10 bases between. This CDR3 comprises 13 residues. Per the germline V gene, CDR1 is MDHEN and CDR2 is SYDVKM.

The chain recombines TRBV18 with TRBJ2-5, with D possibly TRBD1 on 6 matching bases. With 6 bases removed from V and 5 bases from J, the gap between germline ends came to 10 bases. This CDR3 has 12 amino acids. Germline V CDR1 and CDR2: KGHSH, LQKENI. CDR3 loop: CASSQGMETQYF. The CDR3 region has the DNA TGTGCCAGCTCCCAGGGGATGGAGACCCAGTACTTC.

J is TRBJ2-5 and V is TRBV24-1; no definite D call. CDR1 and CDR2 from the germline V gene are KGHDR and SFDVKD. The V gene lost 1 base and the J gene lost 2 bases, with 4 bases spanning the gap. CDR3 size: 13 residues. CDR3 residues: CATSDFQQETQYF. The DNA for the CDR3 is TGTGCCACCAGTGATTTCCAGCAAGAGACCCAGTACTTC.

The V call is TRBV5-4, the J call TRBJ2-1, with 10 bases lining up with TRBD2. CDR3 length: 16 amino acids. V trimming: 1 base; J trimming: 9 bases; junction bases outside the gene matches: 10. In germline, CDR1 is SGHNT, CDR2 YYREEE (reference sequence). In nucleotides, the CDR3 is TGTGCCAGCAGCTTGCCATCTTTAGCGGGAGGAACTGAGCAGTTCTTC. It is translated as CASSLPSLAGGTEQFF. Together with reference TRBV5-4 and TRBJ2-1, the CDR3 gives the full variable domain: ETGVTQSPTHLIKTRGQQVTLRCSSQSGHNTVSWYQQALGQGPQFIFQYYREEENGRGNFPPRFSGLQFPNYSSELNVNALELDDSALYLCASSLPSLAGGTEQFFGPGTRLTVL.